The TCR beta chain described here comes from a study of blood T cell repertoires in COVID-19 (dated by TCRdb to the early 2020s). With respect to the entire study: Samples from collaborators originated in the United States, Italy and Spain and spanned both the acute and convalescent phases of COVID-19. The prospective study material was composed of cDNA or gDNA derived from T cells, B-cell-depleted T cells, or PBMCs. Deeply sampled blood TCRbeta repertoires from subjects exposed to, actively infected with, or recovered from COVID-19 were included in the dataset. The repertoires were released in a freely available public database meant as a resource for research on the immune response to SARS-CoV-2. The samples were drawn from the first 160 participants of the ongoing ImmuneRACE study and from 950 to 1,500 subjects provided by 6 global collaborators. The sample metadata nearly always contained a de-identified subject ID, COVID-19 status, age in years and sex. HLA class I and class II types, where available, came from metadata supplied by the sample provider rather than from assay-based typing.

Each collaborating institution followed its own protocols to collect whole blood in K2EDTA tubes. For TCRbeta analysis, collaborators shipped samples in one of three forms: frozen whole blood, isolated PBMCs, or DNA extracted from either of those sample types. TCRbeta CDR3 regions were amplified from genomic DNA using the immunoSEQ Assay, a bias-controlled multiplex PCR. The original methods were these. The number of nucleated cells in each sample was estimated from the amplification of reference gene primers within the assay. Sequence reads were collapsed and filtered to measure the absolute abundance of every unique TCRbeta CDR3 rearrangement. For each sample, productive Simpson clonality was calculated as the square root of Simpson's diversity index across productive rearrangements. TCRdb stores this immuneACCESS table with in-frame sequences only. Part of the clones is absent; in the studies checked, under half of the shortfall reflects unresolved V genes, and no reason is known for the rest. V, J and clone size reflect that table, while D and trimming were determined from the DNA. Present in this sample are around 40,000 clones, roughly 90% of which were seen just once. In total, the top ten clones hold roughly 21% of the sample.

From cysteine to phenylalanine, the CDR3 is 15 amino acids long. Left in the record is the CDR3 DNA by itself, 45 bases read in frame from the first base. Germline trimming amounts to 4 bases on V and 4 bases on J, with 8 as the count of junction bases outside the gene matches. Per the germline V gene (reference sequence), GTSNPN is the CDR1 and SVGIG is the CDR2. About this clone itself: The antigen it binds to is not known. Base qualities are missing; no much larger clone stands one base away.

Study-level results and caveats: The amount of clinical and demographic metadata varied by source and participant and was provided uncurated.

This clonotype was obtained from a man between 50 and 59 years old with active COVID-19. Recombination connected TRBV30 to TRBJ2-3; 10 junctional bases match TRBD2. The specimen was peripheral blood. CDR3 region: CAWTSGSPGPDTQYF. DNA sequence: TGTGCCTGGACTAGCGGGAGCCCGGGCCCAGATACGCAGTATTTT.